Following are 6 T cell receptor beta chains from one sample sequenced in a study of T cell responses to AZD1222 COVID-19 vaccine. The assay was immunoSEQ multiplex PCR, and TCRdb's table has in-frame clones only and misses some. The sample holds about 180,000 clones, just over 90% seen once. This specimen consisted of peripheral blood, obtained on day 0 of AZD1222 vaccination. All receptors come from an adult in good health.

CDR3 sequence (DNA): TGTGCCAGCAGTTTACCGGACAGGGGGAATGGCTACACCTTC. Protein sequence: CASSLPDRGNGYTF. The chain combines TRBV28 with TRBJ1-2; the match to TRBD1 covers 10 bases. The germline CDR1 and CDR2 sequences are MDHEN and SYDVKM. V shed 2 bases and J 6 bases; nucleotides not matched to a gene: 3. This CDR3 region has 14 residues.

V and J are TRBV5-1 and TRBJ2-2; D perhaps matches TRBD2 (5 bases). V lost 2 bases and J 8 bases, leaving 10 bases between the germline ends. The CDR3 runs 13 residues. Germline V gene lookup returns CDR1 SGHRS and CDR2 YFSETQ. The CDR3 spells CASSFEEEGELFF. In nucleotides, the CDR3 is TGCGCCAGCAGCTTTGAGGAGGAGGGGGAGCTGTTTTTT.

V gene TRBV6-5 combines with J gene TRBJ1-5; 9 nucleotides agree with TRBD1. The CDR3 sequence is 14 residues long. J was trimmed by 2 bases and V by 6 bases; bases with no gene match: 2. Per germline, CDR1 MNHEY and CDR2 SVGAGI. This chain's CDR3 is CASSRQGGNQPQHF. In nucleotides, the CDR3 is TGTGCCAGCAGCCGACAGGGGGGCAATCAGCCCCAGCATTTT.

The chain couples TRBV19 to TRBJ1-2, with D perhaps TRBD1 (5 bases). The V gene's germline CDR1 is LNHDA and CDR2 SQIVND (reference sequence). Deletions cut 2 bases from V and 7 bases from J, with 23 bases between. CDR3 length equals 17 residues. CDR3 nucleotide sequence: TGTGCCAGTAGTATATACCCAGGAAATCTGGGTCAGGGTGGCTACACCTTC. It translates to CASSIYPGNLGQGGYTF.

The rearrangement joins TRBV27 to TRBJ1-5; weak D call: TRBD1 (5 bases). Germline V gives CDR1 MNHEY, CDR2 SMNVEV (reference sequence). This CDR3 is built from 16 residues. Trimming cost V 5 bases and J 4 bases, with 18 bases left between them. The CDR3 nucleotides are TGTGCCAGCAGTGCCCTCGAGGGGAGGAGAAATCAGCCCCAGCATTTT. Encoded protein: CASSALEGRRNQPQHF.

The gene calls are TRBV9 and TRBJ1-2; no clear D gene. Trimming cost V 3 bases and J 4 bases, with 7 bases left between them. This CDR3 is built from 12 residues. Germline V gene sequence: CDR1 SGDLS, CDR2 YYNGEE. CDR3 sequence: CASSELGYGYTF. The DNA of the CDR3 is TGTGCCAGCAGCGAGTTGGGCTATGGCTACACCTTC.